Presented here are 31 T cell receptor beta chains from one specimen sequenced in a study of T cells in Graves' hyperthyroidism and ophthalmopathy. Amplified TCR beta CDR3 regions came from RNA transcripts. Researchers ran a first-round RT-PCR on the TCR CDR3 using the HTBI primer set. MiXCR, run by TCRdb on the multiplex PCR reads, gives a single entry per CDR3 protein. The repertoire consists of 250,000 to 300,000 distinct CDR3 sequences, with about an eighth occurring once and the leading ten covering approximately 7.8%. The sequencing input was blood. These TCRs come from a woman in her twenties or thirties with Graves' hyperthyroidism that later progressed to Graves' ophthalmopathy.

The gene calls are TRBV9 and TRBJ1-2; D perhaps matches TRBD1 (6 bases). The CDR3 length is 15 residues. CDR1 is SGDLS, CDR2 YYNGEE, per germline. V was cut by 0 bases and J by 4 bases, with 13 bases left in between. The CDR3 DNA sequence: TGTGCCAGCAGCGTAGGGAGGTCGGACAGCTATGGCTACACCTTC. As protein: CASSVGRSDSYGYTF. Together with reference TRBV9 and TRBJ1-2, the CDR3 gives the full variable domain: DSGVTQTPKHLITATGQRVTLRCSPRSGDLSVYWYQQSLDQGLQFLIQYYNGEERAKGNILERFSAQQFPDLHSELNLSSLELGDSALYFCASSVGRSDSYGYTFGSGTRLTVV.

This clonotype showed up many times. The J gene is TRBJ2-7, the V gene TRBV4-3, with TRBD2 identical over 11 bases. Trimming removed 4 bases from V and 7 bases from J; junction bases left unmatched: 12. The CDR3 extends over 16 amino acids. Looked up from germline, CDR1 is LGHNA and CDR2 is YSLEER. The CDR3 bases are TGCGCCAGCAGCCGAGTACTAGCGGGGGCCGTCGGGGAGCAGTACTTC. Protein: CASSRVLAGAVGEQYF.

Many counts were recorded for this clonotype. V gene TRBV2 combines with J gene TRBJ2-7; TRBD2 agrees at 9 bases. The CDR3 has 14 residues. V gave up 3 bases and J gave up 3 bases; unmatched junction bases: 3. The germline CDR1 and CDR2 sequences are SNHLY and FYNNEI. CDR3 residues: CASSETSGRYEQYF. In DNA form, the CDR3 reads TGTGCCAGCAGTGAGACTAGCGGTCGCTACGAGCAGTACTTC.

This clonotype has ten or more counts. The rearrangement uses TRBV12-3 or TRBV12-4 and TRBJ1-5; 7 bases match TRBD1. V lost 7 bases to trimming and J lost 6 bases; unmatched junction nucleotides: 9. The length of the CDR3 is 14 residues. For the CDR3, the DNA is TGTGCCAGCAATAGGGACAGTACGACTCAGCCCCAGCATTTT. It encodes CASNRDSTTQPQHF.

This clonotype was seen ten or more times. V is TRBV27 and J is TRBJ2-5; perhaps TRBD2 as D (5 bases). The V end was cut by 10 bases, the J end by 3 bases, with 15 bases between. Germline-derived CDR1 and CDR2 are MNHEY and SMNVEV (reference sequence). The CDR3 runs 13 residues. The CDR3 sequence is CATKDSWKETQYF. The CDR3 nucleotides are TGTGCCACCAAGGACTCCTGGAAAGAGACCCAGTACTTC.

Here the CDR3 reads CASSSGGSGEQYF. CDR3 in DNA: TGTGCCAGCAGCTCCGGGGGCTCGGGCGAGCAGTACTTC. The V and J genes are TRBV7-9 and TRBJ2-7; the D gene could be TRBD1 or TRBD2 (6 bases each). The germline gives CDR1 SEHNR, CDR2 FQNEAQ (reference sequence). Trimming took 4 bases from V and 6 from J, leaving 13 bases between them. The length of the CDR3 is 13 residues. The whole variable domain, remainder taken from reference TRBV7-9 and TRBJ2-7, is DTGVSQNPRHKITKRGQNVTFRCDPISEHNRLYWYRQTLGQGPEFLTYFQNEAQLEKSRLLSDRFSAERPKGSFSTLEIQRTEQGDSAMYLCASSSGGSGEQYFGPGTRLTVT.

This clonotype was observed many times. The chain uses TRBV4-1 and TRBJ2-1; 12 nucleotides align to TRBD2. With V trimmed by 4 bases and J by 1 base, 8 bases remained unmatched. The CDR3 spans 18 residues. CDR1 is MGHRA and CDR2 is YSYEKL in the germline V gene. The CDR3 bases are TGCGCCAGCAGCCCGAGTAGCGGACTAGCGGGATCCTACAATGAGCAGTTCTTC. As protein: CASSPSSGLAGSYNEQFF.

Of note for this clonotype: A much larger clone differs by one base, so this may be a read error. CDR3 DNA: TGTGCCAGCAGCGTAGGCGGTCGGACAGATACGCAGTATTTT. Its translation: CASSVGGRTDTQYF. The chain joins TRBV9 to TRBJ2-3; D is unresolved. CDR3 size: 14 residues. V shed 0 bases and J shed 3 bases, with 8 bases lying between them. Germline CDR1 SGDLS, CDR2 YYNGEE. Supplemented by reference TRBV9 and TRBJ2-3, the full variable domain reads DSGVTQTPKHLITATGQRVTLRCSPRSGDLSVYWYQQSLDQGLQFLIQYYNGEERAKGNILERFSAQQFPDLHSELNLSSLELGDSALYFCASSVGGRTDTQYFGPGTRLTVL.

J is TRBJ2-7 and V is TRBV7-2, with TRBD2 identical over 15 bases. Trimming cost V 4 bases and J 3 bases; bases outside gene matches: 4. CDR1 is SGHTA and CDR2 is FQGNSA in the germline V gene. The length of the CDR3 is 16 residues. This CDR3 reads CASSSGTSGRFYEQYF. CDR3 nucleotide sequence: TGTGCCAGCAGCTCCGGGACTAGCGGGAGGTTCTACGAGCAGTACTTC.

This clonotype came up a few times. The chain joins TRBV15 to TRBJ2-3, with 8 bases aligning to TRBD1. The CDR3 runs to 16 residues. CDR1 is LNHNV and CDR2 is YYDKDF in the germline V gene (reference sequence). V was pared by 0 bases and J by 4 bases, with 6 bases of the junction left unmatched. CDR3 DNA sequence: TGTGCCACCAGCAGAGATTCTAGGACAGGGTCAGATACGCAGTATTTT. Its translation is CATSRDSRTGSDTQYF.

Regarding this clonotype: A read error may be the cause here, since a much bigger clone is one base away. The chain couples TRBV5-1 to TRBJ2-7; D is unclear. The CDR3 loop spans 14 amino acids. CDR1 and CDR2 (germline): SGHRS, YFSETQ. CDR3 bases: TGCGCCAGCGGCTTGGATATCAGTGACTACGAGCAGTACTTC. This translates into CASGLDISDYEQYF.

The sample holds a few counts of this clonotype. The chain couples TRBV7-9 to TRBJ2-5; 9 positions agree with TRBD1. CDR1 and CDR2 from the germline V gene are SEHNR and FQNEAQ (reference sequence). The CDR3 is 13 residues long. Losses at the gene ends were 5 bases for V and 7 bases for J; bases not matched to a gene: 5. This CDR3 is CASSPDRGGTQYF. The CDR3 nucleotides read TGTGCCAGCAGCCCGGACAGGGGCGGGACCCAGTACTTC.

This clonotype was found many times. The rearrangement joins TRBV24-1 to TRBJ2-1; 7 positions match TRBD2. CDR1 is KGHDR and CDR2 is SFDVKD in the germline V gene. With 3 bases clipped from V and 8 bases from J, the junction kept 18 bases outside the gene matches. The CDR3 has 18 amino acids. Here the CDR3 DNA reads TGTGCCACCAGTGATAATCGGGGAGGGCCTAAGGAATGCGATGAGCAGTTCTTC. Its protein product is CATSDNRGGPKECDEQFF.

This clonotype was recorded at least ten times. The chain couples TRBV28 to TRBJ2-5, with 9 bases aligning to TRBD1. The V gene end was trimmed by 6 bases and the J gene end by 4 bases; junction bases not matched to a gene: 12. CDR1 is MDHEN, CDR2 SYDVKM, per germline. The CDR3 totals 16 residues. DNA for the CDR3: TGTGCCAGCAGCTCCTATTTGGGGACAGGGAGAGAGACCCAGTACTTC. Its protein is CASSSYLGTGRETQYF.

At least ten counts were recorded for this clonotype. The rearrangement joins TRBV7-2 to TRBJ2-2; D is uncertain. CDR1 SGHTA and CDR2 FQGNSA come from the germline V gene. Trimming cost V 1 base and J 7 bases, with 7 bases left between them. This CDR3 is built from 13 residues. CDR3 sequence: CASSLEPDGELFF. The CDR3 bases are TGTGCCAGCAGCTTAGAACCGGACGGGGAGCTGTTTTTT. Using reference TRBV7-2 and TRBJ2-2 for the parts outside the CDR3, the full variable domain is GAGVSQSPSNKVTEKGKDVELRCDPISGHTALYWYRQSLGQGLEFLIYFQGNSAPDKSGLPSDRFSAERTGGSVSTLTIQRTQQEDSAVYLCASSLEPDGELFFGEGSRLTVL.

This clonotype was recorded at least ten times. The V and J genes are TRBV30 and TRBJ2-1; TRBD2 agrees at 7 bases. The junction had 5 bases not matched to a gene; V was cut back by 4 bases and J by 8 bases. The germline V gene has CDR1 GTSNPN and CDR2 SVGIG (reference sequence). The CDR3 length is 12 residues. The CDR3 DNA reads as TGTGCCTGGAACATGGGAGGGGATGAGCAGTTCTTC. It yields the protein CAWNMGGDEQFF.

In the case of this clonotype: A much larger clone sits a single nucleotide away, making a read error possible. The V call is TRBV6-1, the J call TRBJ2-3; 8 bases map to TRBD2. This CDR3 comprises 15 residues. With 3 bases clipped from V and 2 bases from J, the junction kept 4 bases outside the gene matches. Germline V lookup: CDR1 MNHNS, CDR2 SASEGT. CDR3 nucleotides: TGTGCCAGCAGTGAGGTAGCGGGATCCACAGATACGCAGTATTTT. Amino acid sequence: CASSEVAGSTDTQYF.

A remark on this clonotype: This may come from a read error, since a much larger clone is one base off. This rearrangement joins TRBV4-3 to TRBJ1-5; no clear D gene. CDR1 LGHNA and CDR2 YSLEER come from the germline V gene. Trimming left V 4 bases short and J 1 base short, with 11 bases between. The CDR3 spans 15 residues. The CDR3 loop reads CASSLYYGSNQPQHF. The DNA of the CDR3 is TGCGCCAGCAGCCTCTACTATGGAAGCAATCAGCCCCAGCATTTT.

This clonotype was observed at least ten times. The chain uses TRBV20-1 and TRBJ2-5; 13 bases agree with TRBD2. Germline V gene data show CDR1 as DFQATT and CDR2 as SNEGSKA (reference sequence). Trimming at V came to 0 bases and at J to 1 base, leaving 11 bases not matched to a gene. The CDR3 consists of 19 residues. CDR3 amino acids: CSARDPGTSGKFGQETQYF. CDR3 sequence (DNA): TGCAGTGCTAGAGACCCCGGGACTAGCGGGAAATTTGGCCAAGAGACCCAGTACTTC.

This clonotype occurred many times. This chain joins TRBV6-1 and TRBJ2-5, with D perhaps TRBD1 (5 bases). Germline CDR1 MNHNS, CDR2 SASEGT. Trimming pared 5 bases from V and 2 bases from J, leaving 15 bases between. The CDR3 has 15 amino acids. The CDR3 protein is CASSYGGHSQETQYF. The CDR3 DNA sequence: TGTGCCAGCAGTTATGGTGGACACAGTCAAGAGACCCAGTACTTC.

This clonotype has at least ten counts. The chain combines TRBV20-1 with TRBJ2-3, with D possibly called TRBD1 or TRBD2 (6 bases each). The CDR3 loop spans 15 amino acids. The germline V and J ends were trimmed by 5 bases and 2 bases, with 17 bases remaining between them. CDR1 is DFQATT and CDR2 is SNEGSKA in the germline V gene (reference sequence). CDR3 in amino acids: CSALRGGGITDTQYF. In DNA form, the CDR3 reads TGCAGTGCTCTTCGAGGGGGAGGAATCACAGATACGCAGTATTTT.

This clonotype has ten or more counts. This chain connects TRBV7-3 to TRBJ2-1; D may be TRBD1 (6 bases). The CDR3 covers 14 residues. Trimming stripped 5 bases from V and 7 bases from J, with 15 bases between. CDR1 is SGHTA, CDR2 FQGTGA, per germline. The CDR3 DNA reads TGTGCCAGCAGCCCCACCCGGGACACAAATGAGCAGTTCTTC. It translates to CASSPTRDTNEQFF.

Points on this clonotype: This may arise from a read error, as a much more abundant clone is one base away. The V call is TRBV3-1, the J call TRBJ2-7; D may match TRBD1 or TRBD2 (5 bases each). The germline V gene has CDR1 LGHDT and CDR2 YNNKEL (reference sequence). V lost 6 bases, J lost 7 bases, and 19 bases lay in between. The CDR3 has 14 amino acids. The CDR3 nucleotides are TGTGCCAGCAGGGTGCTTGGAGGACAAGGTGAGCAGTACTTC. Translated, it gives CASRVLGGQGEQYF.

The table lists this clonotype with many counts. The J gene is TRBJ1-3, the V gene TRBV10-2; no definite D call. The CDR3 extends over 16 amino acids. Germline CDR1 and CDR2: WSHSY and SAAADI. Trimming pared 3 bases from V and 4 bases from J, leaving 16 bases between. CDR3 region: CASSDRVSNLGNTIYF. The CDR3 DNA reads TGCGCCAGCAGTGATCGTGTGTCAAACCTGGGAAACACCATATATTTT.

This clonotype was seen at least ten times. CDR3 sequence: CAWESFGGGITGELFF. The DNA for the CDR3 is TGTGCCTGGGAGTCTTTCGGCGGGGGAATTACCGGGGAGCTGTTTTTT. The rearrangement links TRBV30 to TRBJ2-2; TRBD2 matches at 7 bases. Germline lookup yields CDR1 GTSNPN and CDR2 SVGIG (reference sequence). The J segment lost 5 bases and the V segment lost 5 bases, leaving 14 bases of the junction unmatched. The CDR3 totals 16 residues.

In its sample, this clonotype was seen many times. J is TRBJ2-4 and V is TRBV3-1; D ambiguous. Deletions cut 1 base from V and 8 bases from J, with 6 bases between. The CDR3 is 12 amino acids. Germline V lookup: CDR1 LGHDT, CDR2 YNNKEL (reference sequence). The CDR3 nucleotides are TGTGCCAGCAGCCAAGGCCCCCACATTCAGTACTTC. As protein: CASSQGPHIQYF.

This clonotype was picked up a small number of times. Relative to the germline gene, one junction end is altered; a read error may explain this. The chain recombines TRBV6-1 with TRBJ2-5; 8 bases agree with TRBD2. This CDR3 contains 15 residues. Germline V gene sequence: CDR1 MNHNS, CDR2 SASEGT. Written as DNA, the CDR3 is TGTGCCAGCACGCGGACTAGCAGAGCCCAAGAGACCCCGTACTTC. Its protein product is CASTRTSRAQETPYF.

This clonotype was seen at least ten times. The V call is TRBV30, the J call TRBJ1-4; D gene unclear. Trimming stripped 1 base from V and 5 bases from J, with 8 bases between. CDR3 length: 13 residues. Germline loops: CDR1 GTSNPN, CDR2 SVGIG (reference sequence). The CDR3 DNA is TGTGCCTGGAGTGCCAAACGGAATGAAAAACTGTTTTTT. Its translation: CAWSAKRNEKLFF.

The count of this clonotype is one. The rearrangement links TRBV2 to TRBJ2-2; D might be TRBD2 (6 bases). Germline loops: CDR1 SNHLY, CDR2 FYNNEI. The CDR3 covers 16 residues. V shed 5 bases and J shed 0 bases, with 13 bases lying between them. Here the CDR3 DNA reads TGTGCCAGCAGTAAGACTAGTCCCCCGAACACCGGGGAGCTGTTTTTT. Its protein product is CASSKTSPPNTGELFF.

The J gene is TRBJ1-2, the V gene TRBV20-1; TRBD1 might be the D (6 bases). This CDR3 spans 10 amino acids. V was pared by 6 bases and J by 10 bases, with 12 bases between. From germline, CDR1 is DFQATT and CDR2 SNEGSKA (reference sequence). CDR3 region: CSASTGPYTF. The CDR3 coding sequence is TGCAGTGCCTCAACAGGGCCCTACACCTTC.

Ten or more counts support this clonotype. The chain carries TRBV27 and TRBJ1-1; TRBD1 might be the D (6 bases). V gave up 8 bases and J gave up 4 bases, with 14 bases separating them. This CDR3 comprises 13 residues. From germline, CDR1 is MNHEY and CDR2 SMNVEV (reference sequence). CDR3 sequence: CASWAGAGTEAFF. For the CDR3, the DNA is TGTGCCAGCTGGGCAGGGGCGGGCACTGAAGCTTTCTTT.